Following are 20 T cell receptor beta chains from one sample sequenced in a study of blood T cell repertoires in COVID-19. TCRdb's copy holds only in-frame clones and misses some; the assay was immunoSEQ multiplex PCR. The top ten hold 9.5% to 10% of the sample, which has about 130,000 clones, approximately 83% seen once. Sequenced input: peripheral blood. Receptors originate from a man in his forties or fifties with active or convalescent COVID-19.

The J gene is TRBJ1-2, the V gene TRBV15; 7 nucleotides agree with TRBD1. CDR1 is LNHNV, CDR2 YYDKDF, per germline (reference sequence). There are 15 residues in the CDR3. With 5 bases clipped from V and 3 bases from J, the junction kept 9 bases outside the gene matches. CDR3: CATSSSRGNHYGYTF. DNA for the CDR3: TGTGCCACCAGCTCAAGCAGGGGGAATCACTATGGCTACACCTTC.

Concerning this clone itself: At the DNA level, this CDR3 is encoded by other sequences in the same sample as well. The chain carries TRBV14 and TRBJ1-1; D uncertain. Trimming removed 1 base from V and 2 bases from J, with 5 bases in between. Germline assignment: CDR1 SGHDN and CDR2 FVKESK. The CDR3 has 13 amino acids. The CDR3 loop is CASSQALNTEAFF. The CDR3 DNA follows: TGTGCCAGCAGCCAAGCCCTCAACACTGAAGCTTTCTTT.

This clone appeared a few times. The chain employs TRBV7-4 and TRBJ2-5; D is perhaps TRBD1 (6 bases). V lost 4 bases and J lost 5, with 17 bases in between. The germline V gene encodes CDR1 SGHVT and CDR2 SQSDAQ. This CDR3 is 15 amino acids long. The DNA for the CDR3 is TGTGCCAGCAGCTCGGAAGGACAGAAGTGGGAGACCCAGTACTTC. The encoded protein is CASSSEGQKWETQYF.

The chain uses TRBV28 and TRBJ1-1, with TRBD1 identical over 9 bases. The V and J ends lost 6 bases and 2 bases, in that order; junction bases with no gene match: 4. The CDR3 loop spans 14 amino acids. CDR1 and CDR2 (germline): MDHEN, SYDVKM. CDR3 amino acids: CASSLTGGNTEAFF. The CDR3 region has the DNA TGTGCCAGCAGCCTGACAGGGGGAAACACTGAAGCTTTCTTT.

This clone was seen only once. This chain links TRBV6-5 with TRBJ1-2, with 9 bases identical to TRBD1. This CDR3 spans 13 amino acids. Germline V gene sequence: CDR1 MNHEY, CDR2 SVGAGI. The V and J ends lost 3 bases and 8 bases, in that order; junction bases with no gene match: 4. The CDR3 is CASSYYRGPGYTF. The DNA of the CDR3 is TGTGCCAGCAGTTATTACAGGGGGCCGGGCTACACCTTC.

The gene calls are TRBV6-1 and TRBJ2-1, with 7 positions matching TRBD1. Germline CDR1 is MNHNS and CDR2 is SASEGT. This CDR3 contains 15 residues. V trimming: 3 bases; J trimming: 6 bases; junction bases outside the gene matches: 8. The CDR3 protein is CASSDDRALANEQFF. As DNA, the CDR3 is TGTGCCAGCAGTGATGACAGGGCCTTGGCCAATGAGCAGTTCTTC.

The rearrangement links TRBV9 to TRBJ1-1; D call uncertain. Germline CDR1 SGDLS, CDR2 YYNGEE. The CDR3 is 13 amino acids. Trimming shortened V by 4 bases and J by 1 base, and 8 bases separated the two germline ends. The CDR3 DNA follows: TGTGCCAGCAGCCCCTCTCCGAACACTGAAGCTTTCTTT. It encodes CASSPSPNTEAFF.

The chain links TRBV18 to TRBJ2-1; 9 bases are a match to TRBD1. Germline CDR1 reads KGHSH; CDR2 reads LQKENI. This CDR3 comprises 15 residues. V lost 0 bases, J lost 7 bases, and 4 bases stayed unmatched. DNA of the CDR3: TGTGCCAGCTCACCACCTGGGACAGGGAGAAATGAGCAGTTCTTC. It is translated as CASSPPGTGRNEQFF.

The gene calls are TRBV19 and TRBJ1-6; D may be TRBD1 (6 bases). The V end lost 5 bases, the J end lost 0 bases, and 14 bases lay between the germline ends. CDR3 length equals 17 residues. Per germline, CDR1 LNHDA and CDR2 SQIVND (reference sequence). CDR3 sequence (DNA): TGTGCCAGTAGTTCCCGGACAGCGAGCTCCTATAATTCACCCCTCCACTTT. Protein product: CASSSRTASSYNSPLHF.

This clone appeared a single time. CDR3 nucleotide sequence: TGTGCCAGTAGTATATCCCCGGGACAGAACTATGGCTACACCTTC. Its translation: CASSISPGQNYGYTF. The rearrangement links TRBV19 to TRBJ1-2; the match to TRBD1 covers 7 bases. Germline assignment: CDR1 LNHDA and CDR2 SQIVND (reference sequence). The V segment lost 2 bases and the J segment 2 bases; nucleotides outside the gene matches: 5. The CDR3 contains 15 residues.

This chain uses TRBV24-1 with TRBJ2-3, with D possibly TRBD2 on 6 matching bases. CDR3 size: 16 residues. Germline V gene data show CDR1 as KGHDR and CDR2 as SFDVKD. Trimming shortened V by 6 bases and J by 0 bases, and 15 bases separated the two germline ends. The CDR3 sequence is CATSYGPGESTDTQYF. Written as DNA, the CDR3 is TGTGCCACCAGTTACGGTCCGGGGGAGAGCACAGATACGCAGTATTTT.

This clone was detected a few times. The V and J genes are TRBV18 and TRBJ1-1; 8 positions match TRBD1. The J segment lost 1 base and the V segment lost 3 bases, leaving 4 bases of the junction unmatched. This CDR3 is built from 15 residues. The germline gives CDR1 KGHSH, CDR2 LQKENI. The CDR3 region is CASSPLDRENTEAFF. The DNA for the CDR3 is TGTGCCAGCTCACCCTTGGACAGGGAGAACACTGAAGCTTTCTTT. Filled out from reference TRBV18 and TRBJ1-1, the complete variable domain reads NAGVMQNPRHLVRRRGQEARLRCSPMKGHSHVYWYRQLPEEGLKFMVYLQKENIIDESGMPKERFSAEFPKEGPSILRIQQVVRGDSAAYFCASSPLDRENTEAFFGQGTRLTVV.

This chain connects TRBV9 to TRBJ2-3, with 13 bases identical to TRBD2. The junction had 8 bases not matched to a gene; V was cut back by 0 bases and J by 7 bases. Per the germline V gene, CDR1 is SGDLS and CDR2 is YYNGEE. The CDR3 is made up of 17 amino acids. CDR3 nucleotide sequence: TGTGCCAGCAGCGTAGGTCCCACTAGCGGGGGGGCTTATACGCAGTATTTT. As protein: CASSVGPTSGGAYTQYF.

The chain carries TRBV6-5 and TRBJ2-2; the D gene is possibly TRBD2 (5 bases). Trimming removed 7 bases at V and 4 bases at J, with 10 bases between. This CDR3 has 13 residues. CDR1 is MNHEY, CDR2 SVGAGI, per germline. Here the CDR3 DNA reads TGTGCCAGCAACCCCCGGGGCACCGGGGAGCTGTTTTTT. Its translation: CASNPRGTGELFF.

V usage is TRBV25-1 and J usage is TRBJ1-6; D gene unclear. The CDR3 has 13 residues. Per the germline V gene, CDR1 is MGHDK and CDR2 is SYGVNS. V lost 8 bases, J lost 10 bases, and 15 bases lay in between. CDR3 region: CASQTLGGSPLHF. CDR3 nucleotides: TGTGCCAGCCAGACCCTCGGAGGCTCACCCCTCCACTTT.

On this clone itself: This sample also contains other DNA sequences that code for the same CDR3. The V call is TRBV2, the J call TRBJ1-1; a weak D match, TRBD1 (5 bases). The CDR3 length is 13 residues. Germline CDR1 reads SNHLY; CDR2 reads FYNNEI. V was cut by 5 bases and J by 2 bases, with 9 bases left in between. The CDR3 DNA reads as TGTGCCAGCAGTCTGCAGGGTAACACTGAAGCTTTCTTT. It specifies CASSLQGNTEAFF.

This rearrangement joins TRBV3-1 (or the pseudogene TRBV3-2) to TRBJ2-5; TRBD1 aligns across 9 bases. The CDR3 runs 16 residues. With V trimmed by 4 bases and J by 5 bases, 11 bases remained unmatched. Germline V lookup: CDR1 LGHDT, CDR2 YNNKEL (reference sequence). CDR3 sequence: CASSRRSQGARETQYF. The CDR3 DNA reads as TGTGCCAGCAGCCGGAGGTCACAGGGGGCTCGGGAGACCCAGTACTTC.

The rearrangement uses TRBV7-9 and TRBJ1-1; TRBD1 agrees at 8 bases. The V and J ends lost 4 bases and 3 bases, in that order; junction bases with no gene match: 10. The CDR3 is 16 amino acids. The germline V gene encodes CDR1 SEHNR and CDR2 FQNEAQ (reference sequence). The CDR3 protein is CASSSDQGAADTEAFF. CDR3 DNA sequence: TGTGCCAGCAGCTCAGACCAGGGGGCAGCGGACACTGAAGCTTTCTTT.

J is TRBJ2-5 and V is TRBV14; TRBD1 matches at 7 bases. The germline V gene encodes CDR1 SGHDN and CDR2 FVKESK. The junction had 4 bases not matched to a gene; V was cut back by 4 bases and J by 2 bases. The CDR3 is 14 residues long. The CDR3, as DNA: TGTGCCAGCAGCCGGGACAGATTACAAGAGACCCAGTACTTC. It translates to CASSRDRLQETQYF. Using reference TRBV14 and TRBJ2-5 for the parts outside the CDR3, the full variable domain is EAGVTQFPSHSVIEKGQTVTLRCDPISGHDNLYWYRRVMGKEIKFLLHFVKESKQDESGMPNNRFLAERTGGTYSTLKVQPAELEDSGVYFCASSRDRLQETQYFGPGTRLLVL.

This clone was found once. This chain uses TRBV9 with TRBJ1-2; D is perhaps TRBD1 (5 bases). From germline, CDR1 is SGDLS and CDR2 YYNGEE. The CDR3 is made up of 13 amino acids. V was cut by 3 bases and J by 8 bases, with 14 bases left in between. Here the CDR3 DNA reads TGTGCCAGCAGCGCGACCCCGAAGGGGGGCTACACCTTC. Translated: CASSATPKGGYTF.